This T cell receptor (beta chain) was profiled in a study of T cell repertoires in cytomegalovirus infection. Study summary: From public TCR beta signatures came an indication of both CMV infection and matching HLA type. Regarding the study as a whole: CMV-specific TCR beta clonotypes restricted by HLA-C were the ones dominating the ex vivo response. Totalled public TCR beta family frequency picked out people who carried CMV plus the relevant HLA.

V dropped 4 bases and J dropped 2 bases, with 10 bases sitting between them. Germline V gene lookup returns CDR1 SGHTS and CDR2 YDEGEE. The CDR3 extends over 14 amino acids. A remark on this clonotype: Its cognate antigen is unknown.

TCRdb recomputed calls from the reads with MiXCR, one row per CDR3 protein. The sample holds fewer than 1,000,000 distinct CDR3 sequences, roughly 30% seen once. The material was cultured CD8+ T cells from PBMCs, obtained from culture after CMV antigen stimulation. The TCR sequence derives from a human donor in good health (CMV status not recorded). Some clones in this sample may be carry-over from other donors' samples. The chain joins TRBV5-8 to TRBJ2-1; D not certain. In nucleotides, the CDR3 is TGTGCCAGCAGCCCGGGCCCGGCCTACAATGAGCAGTTCTTC. Translation: CASSPGPAYNEQFF.